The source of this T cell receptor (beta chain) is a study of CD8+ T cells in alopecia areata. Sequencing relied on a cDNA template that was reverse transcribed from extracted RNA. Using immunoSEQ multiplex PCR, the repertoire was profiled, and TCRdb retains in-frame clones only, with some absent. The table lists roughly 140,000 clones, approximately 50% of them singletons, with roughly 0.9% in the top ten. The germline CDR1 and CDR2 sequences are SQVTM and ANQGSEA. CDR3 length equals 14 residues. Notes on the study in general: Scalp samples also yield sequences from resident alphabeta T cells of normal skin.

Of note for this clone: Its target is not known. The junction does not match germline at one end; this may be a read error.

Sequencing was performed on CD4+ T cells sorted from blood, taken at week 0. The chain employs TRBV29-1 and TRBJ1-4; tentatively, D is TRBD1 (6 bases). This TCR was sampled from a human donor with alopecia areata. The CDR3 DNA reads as TGCAGCGTTGCCACCGGGACACCAAATGGAAAACTGTTTTTT. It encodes CSVATGTPNGKLFF.